One and the same sample provided the 32 T cell receptor beta chains below, sequenced in a study of T cell repertoires in cytomegalovirus infection. TCRdb independently ran MiXCR on the reads; one entry per CDR3 protein. The sample has about a million distinct CDR3 sequences, less than 40% seen once. Their recognized antigens are unknown. The sample in question was cultured CD8+ T cells from PBMCs, obtained from culture after CMV antigen stimulation. The receptors shown here come from a human donor in good health (CMV status not recorded). Some clones in this sample may be carry-over from other donors' samples.

There are a few counts of this clonotype. The genes are TRBV15 and TRBJ2-2, with 8 nucleotides matching TRBD1. The CDR3 sequence is 17 residues long. Looked up from germline, CDR1 is LNHNV and CDR2 is YYDKDF (reference sequence). J gave up 1 base and V 2 bases, and 6 bases lay outside the gene matches. The CDR3 here is CATSRSRTGKNTGELFF. The DNA for the CDR3 is TGTGCCACCAGCAGATCACGGACAGGGAAGAACACCGGGGAGCTGTTTTTT.

A few counts support this clonotype. The chain links TRBV6-2 or TRBV6-3 to TRBJ1-1; a weak D match, TRBD1 (6 bases). This CDR3 contains 17 residues. CDR1 and CDR2 from the germline V gene are MNHEY and SVGEGT. The V end was cut by 2 bases, the J end by 1 base, with 17 bases between. The CDR3 coding sequence is TGTGCCAGCAGTTACGGTATTTACCAGGGGCCGAACACTGAAGCTTTCTTT. The encoded protein is CASSYGIYQGPNTEAFF.

This clonotype was counted between two and nine times. V and J are TRBV19 and TRBJ2-5; tentatively, D is TRBD2 (7 bases). V was shortened by 7 bases and J by 2 bases, with 17 bases between the two germline ends. This CDR3 is 15 amino acids long. Per the germline V gene, CDR1 is LNHDA and CDR2 is SQIVND (reference sequence). The CDR3 DNA reads as TGTGCCAGTACCCATCGCGGGGGCCCTCAAGAGACCCAGTACTTC. It is translated as CASTHRGGPQETQYF.

For this clonotype: This may stem from a read error, because a much larger clone lies one nucleotide away. This sequence joins TRBV7-6 and TRBJ2-1; possibly TRBD1 or TRBD2 for D (6 bases each). The CDR3 consists of 17 residues. CDR1 and CDR2 (germline): SGHVS, FNYEAQ. CDR3 DNA: TGTGCCAACAGCTTAGAGGGGCCCGGGGGCTCCAACAATGAGCAGTTCTTC. Its translation is CANSLEGPGGSNNEQFF.

This clonotype was detected a few times. V usage is TRBV5-6 and J usage is TRBJ2-7, with a weak D call TRBD1 (5 bases). The CDR3 is made up of 14 amino acids. CDR1 and CDR2 from the germline V gene are SGHDT and YYEEEE. V lost 0 bases to trimming and J lost 2 bases, with 9 bases between them. DNA of the CDR3: TGTGCCAGCAGCTTGGACAGGCGTACCTACGAGCAGTACGTC. Protein: CASSLDRRTYEQYV.

The CDR3 is CASSQDFPGQGNQPQHF. CDR3 in DNA: TGCGCCAGCAGCCAAGATTTTCCAGGGCAGGGCAATCAGCCCCAGCATTTT. V gene TRBV4-3 combines with J gene TRBJ1-5; tentative D call: TRBD1 (5 bases). Germline V lookup: CDR1 LGHNA, CDR2 YSLEER. The CDR3 totals 17 residues. Trimming cost V 0 bases and J 2 bases, with 14 bases left between them.

CDR3 coding DNA: TGTGCCAGCAGTTACGGGCTGGCAGGGGGTCCCGGGGAGCTGTTTTTT. Translation gives CASSYGLAGGPGELFF. J is TRBJ2-2 and V is TRBV6-5; 7 bases map to TRBD1. V was clipped by 2 bases and J by 6 bases; unmatched bases: 9. The CDR3 totals 16 residues. Germline V gene lookup returns CDR1 MNHEY and CDR2 SVGAGI.

This rearrangement joins TRBV11-2 to TRBJ2-7; 8 nucleotides match TRBD2. V lost 5 bases to trimming and J lost 4 bases; unmatched junction nucleotides: 7. The V gene's germline CDR1 is SGHAT and CDR2 FQNNGV. The CDR3 totals 14 residues. CDR3 sequence (DNA): TGTGCCAGCAGCGCCTTCCGCGGGGGGTACGAGCAGTACGTC. Encoded protein: CASSAFRGGYEQYV.

The table lists this clonotype with many counts. The chain couples TRBV7-9 to TRBJ2-5; D is perhaps TRBD2 (5 bases). The V and J ends lost 1 base and 5 bases respectively, with 17 bases between them. Germline values: CDR1 SEHNR, CDR2 FQNEAQ (reference sequence). The CDR3 consists of 16 residues. CDR3 coding DNA: TGTGCCAGCAGCTTAGGACTATCGGCGCCGGGGGAGACCCAGTACTTC. It specifies CASSLGLSAPGETQYF.

The table lists this clonotype with many counts. This rearrangement joins TRBV7-2 to TRBJ2-3; 10 bases fit TRBD1. Germline CDR1 reads SGHTA; CDR2 reads FQGNSA. The CDR3 is made up of 15 amino acids. V lost 5 bases, J lost 3 bases, and 5 bases stayed unmatched. The CDR3 protein is CASSPRTGGTDTQYF. The CDR3 DNA follows: TGTGCCAGCAGCCCCCGGACAGGGGGAACAGATACGCAGTATTTT.

This clonotype was picked up a small number of times. The J gene is TRBJ2-7, the V gene TRBV7-8, with a possible D match to TRBD2 (6 bases). The CDR3 loop spans 14 amino acids. Germline V gene sequence: CDR1 SGHVS, CDR2 FQNEAQ. V was shortened by 5 bases and J by 2 bases, with 13 bases between the two germline ends. CDR3 amino acids: CASSTGDRPYEQYV. DNA for the CDR3: TGTGCCAGCAGCACGGGGGACCGACCCTACGAGCAGTACGTC.

Remarks on this clonotype: The junction does not match germline at one end; this may be a read error. This sequence joins TRBV19 and TRBJ2-6; weak D call: TRBD1 (6 bases). Germline lookup yields CDR1 LNHDA and CDR2 SQIVND (reference sequence). The CDR3 has 13 amino acids. For the CDR3, the DNA is TGTGCCAGTTTCGCGGCAGGGGTCAACGTCCTGACTTTC. It codes for CASFAAGVNVLTF.

The chain couples TRBV29-1 to TRBJ1-2; D not certain. This CDR3 is 12 amino acids long. V lost 3 bases, J lost 8 bases, and 13 bases lay in between. Germline lookup yields CDR1 SQVTM and CDR2 ANQGSEA. CDR3 residues: CSVDSPVRGYTF. CDR3 bases: TGCAGCGTTGATTCCCCCGTCCGAGGCTACACCTTC.

There are many counts of this clonotype. The chain couples TRBV7-2 to TRBJ1-5; 8 bases fit TRBD1. The germline V gene has CDR1 SGHTA and CDR2 FQGNSA. V shed 5 bases and J 0 bases; nucleotides not matched to a gene: 6. The CDR3 contains 16 residues. CDR3 loop: CASSGQGPFSNQPQHF. Written as DNA, the CDR3 is TGTGCCAGCAGCGGACAGGGACCTTTTAGCAATCAGCCCCAGCATTTT.

The V call is TRBV12-3 or TRBV12-4, the J call TRBJ2-7; D assignment may be TRBD1 or TRBD2 (5 bases each). The length of the CDR3 is 15 residues. V was trimmed by 1 base and J by 3 bases, leaving 13 bases between them. The CDR3 bases are TGTGCCAGCAGTTTAGAGCGCAGGGACGTCTACGAGCAGTACTTC. This gives the protein CASSLERRDVYEQYF.

This clonotype was counted only a few times. The chain links TRBV12-3 or TRBV12-4 to TRBJ2-7, with D possibly TRBD1 on 6 matching bases. This CDR3 comprises 14 residues. V was pared by 5 bases and J by 0 bases, with 11 bases between. The CDR3 protein is CASSRTGFSYEQYF. CDR3 sequence (DNA): TGTGCCAGCAGTCGCACAGGGTTCTCCTACGAGCAGTACTTC.

Only one count was recorded for this clonotype. CDR3 in amino acids: CASDGGAGTEAFF. The CDR3 DNA is TGTGCCAGCGACGGGGGGGCGGGCACTGAAGCTTTCTTT. The rearrangement uses TRBV5-6 and TRBJ1-1; D is possibly TRBD1 (6 bases). The CDR3 covers 13 residues. Trimming removed 7 bases at V and 4 bases at J, with 14 bases between. Germline-derived CDR1 and CDR2 are SGHDT and YYEEEE.

About this clonotype: Because the CDR3 is missing its conserved closing phenylalanine or tryptophan, this is likely a read error. CDR3 sequence (DNA): TGTGCCAGCAGTCTCACAAGGGGTGGCGGCAATCAGCCCCAGCATTTG. This translates into CASSLTRGGGNQPQHL. The chain joins TRBV6-2 or TRBV6-3 to TRBJ1-5; D might be TRBD1 (5 bases). The germline CDR1 and CDR2 sequences are MNHEY and SVGEGT. V lost 5 bases and J lost 2, with 16 bases in between. The CDR3 length is 16 residues.

J is TRBJ2-1 and V is TRBV27, with TRBD1 identical over 12 bases. CDR1 is MNHEY, CDR2 SMNVEV, per germline (reference sequence). The trim removed 8 bases at V and 9 bases at J, leaving 2 bases unmatched. The CDR3 spans 12 residues. The CDR3 loop is CASGTGGLEQFF. CDR3 sequence (DNA): TGTGCCAGCGGGACAGGGGGCCTTGAGCAGTTCTTC.

In regard to this clonotype: The junction shows a germline mismatch at one end, possibly a read error. For the CDR3, the DNA is TGTGACAGCAGCGTCCCTGGCTCCTACAATAAGCATTTCTTC. Its protein product is CDSSVPGSYNKHFF. The V call is TRBV7-8, the J call TRBJ2-1; D gene unclear. The CDR3 totals 14 residues. Germline V CDR1 and CDR2: SGHVS, FQNEAQ.

This clonotype came up a few times. This rearrangement joins TRBV4-3 to TRBJ2-2; no firm D call. The CDR3 consists of 14 residues. V lost 0 bases and J lost 0, with 2 bases in between. Germline CDR1 and CDR2: LGHNA and YSLEER. The CDR3 here is CASSQDSNTGELFF. CDR3 nucleotides: TGCGCCAGCAGCCAAGATTCGAACACCGGGGAGCTGTTTTTT.

This rearrangement joins TRBV4-1 to TRBJ2-5; TRBD2 matches at 7 bases. CDR1 and CDR2 (germline): MGHRA, YSYEKL. This CDR3 is 16 amino acids long. V shed 4 bases, J shed 3 bases, and the junction held 11 bases outside the gene matches. The CDR3 DNA is TGCGCCAGCAGCCCTCAAGCGGGGTTGGGGAAAGAGACCCAGTACTTC. Translating gives CASSPQAGLGKETQYF.

This clonotype was seen only a few times. J is TRBJ1-2 and V is TRBV19; a weak D match, TRBD1 (5 bases). V lost 3 bases and J 0 bases, leaving 17 bases between the germline ends. The CDR3 has 17 residues. Germline CDR1 is LNHDA and CDR2 is SQIVND (reference sequence). The CDR3 DNA is TGTGCCAGTAGTATCGACGGGGCTTCACCGGCTAACTATGGCTACACCTTC. Translated, it gives CASSIDGASPANYGYTF.

The rearrangement joins TRBV2 to TRBJ2-7, with 10 bases matching TRBD1. V lost 8 bases and J lost 5; bases outside the gene matches: 9. Germline CDR1 is SNHLY and CDR2 is FYNNEI. The CDR3 totals 14 residues. The CDR3 reads CASGPGTGVHEQYV. CDR3 coding DNA: TGTGCCAGCGGCCCCGGGACAGGGGTCCACGAGCAGTACGTC.

Concerning this clonotype itself: An end of the junction differs from the germline gene, which may be a read error. The V call is TRBV12-3 or TRBV12-4, the J call TRBJ1-2; no clear D gene. The CDR3 has 13 amino acids. The CDR3 region is CANSPRRDYGYTF. The CDR3 region has the DNA TGTGCCAACAGTCCCCGGAGGGACTATGGCTACACCTTC.

This chain connects TRBV9 to TRBJ1-2, with TRBD1 identical over 7 bases. CDR3 length: 15 amino acids. J lost 5 bases, V lost 0 bases, and 7 bases had no gene match. Germline-derived CDR1 and CDR2 are SGDLS and YYNGEE. DNA for the CDR3: TGTGCCAGCAGCGTAGTCCCGGGACAGAAGTATGGCTACACCTTC. Residues: CASSVVPGQKYGYTF.

V usage is TRBV11-3 and J usage is TRBJ2-2; D is undetermined. The V end was cut by 0 bases, the J end by 2 bases, with 13 bases between. The CDR3 sequence is 17 residues long. The germline CDR1 and CDR2 sequences are SGHNT and YENEEA. CDR3 amino acids: CASSLESRVLNTGELFF. CDR3 DNA sequence: TGTGCCAGCAGCTTAGAATCCCGGGTTCTTAACACCGGGGAGCTGTTTTTT.

This clonotype was seen repeatedly, ten times or more. The V and J genes are TRBV7-2 and TRBJ1-2; TRBD1 aligns across 9 bases. Losses at the gene ends were 1 base for V and 10 bases for J; bases not matched to a gene: 7. This CDR3 comprises 14 residues. Germline CDR1 SGHTA, CDR2 FQGNSA. The CDR3 loop reads CASSLERTGEDYTF. The CDR3 coding sequence is TGTGCCAGCAGCTTAGAACGGACAGGGGAAGACTACACCTTC.

There are a few counts of this clonotype. The chain carries TRBV9 and TRBJ2-6; D uncertain. The CDR3 sequence is 14 residues long. From germline, CDR1 is SGDLS and CDR2 YYNGEE. Deletions cut 7 bases from V and 0 bases from J, with 8 bases between. The CDR3 coding sequence is TGTGCCAGCGGGGTTTCCTCTGGGGCCAACGTCCTGACTTTC. Translated: CASGVSSGANVLTF.

This clonotype was counted between two and nine times. The chain joins TRBV6-1 to TRBJ1-5; no reliable D call. The CDR3 sequence is 15 residues long. The V gene lost 4 bases and the J gene lost 0 bases, with 10 bases spanning the gap. Germline V lookup: CDR1 MNHNS, CDR2 SASEGT. The chain's CDR3 is CASSVSGNSNQPQHF. The CDR3 bases are TGTGCCAGCAGTGTTAGTGGGAATAGCAATCAGCCCCAGCATTTT.

This clonotype was detected a few times. The V call is TRBV12-3 or TRBV12-4, the J call TRBJ2-5; no definite D call. The CDR3 consists of 14 residues. V lost 5 bases and J 0 bases, leaving 10 bases between the germline ends. Here the CDR3 reads CASSPQYYQETQYF. The CDR3 bases are TGTGCCAGCAGTCCGCAGTACTACCAAGAGACCCAGTACTTC.

The rearrangement joins TRBV7-9 to TRBJ2-5; TRBD2 agrees at 12 bases. The J segment lost 2 bases and the V segment lost 5 bases, leaving 6 bases of the junction unmatched. This CDR3 has 16 amino acids. Germline CDR1 reads SEHNR; CDR2 reads FQNEAQ (reference sequence). This CDR3 is CASSPLAGGKQETQYF. The CDR3 region has the DNA TGTGCCAGCAGCCCACTAGCGGGGGGAAAACAAGAGACCCAGTACTTC.